The 17 T cell receptor beta chains below all came from one sample that was sequenced in a study of CD8+ T cells in alopecia areata. Sequencing templates came from extracted RNA that was reverse transcribed into cDNA. This table comes from immunoSEQ multiplex PCR, and its TCRdb copy is limited to in-frame clones, with some not included. Here the sample spans 65,000 to 75,000 clones, around 49% being singletons. The sequences come from CD8+ T cells sorted from blood, collected at week 0. The receptors originated from a human donor with alopecia areata.

J is TRBJ2-7 and V is TRBV6-5, with 7 nucleotides matching TRBD1. The CDR3 has 14 amino acids. V lost 5 bases and J lost 0; bases outside the gene matches: 4. Germline V gives CDR1 MNHEY, CDR2 SVGAGI. The CDR3 reads CASSEGDSSYEQYF. CDR3 DNA: TGTGCCAGCAGTGAAGGGGACAGCTCCTACGAGCAGTACTTC.

The chain links TRBV6-5 to TRBJ1-1; D is perhaps TRBD1 (5 bases). This CDR3 comprises 14 residues. Per the germline V gene, CDR1 is MNHEY and CDR2 is SVGAGI. Trimming took 2 bases from V and 7 from J, leaving 14 bases between them. In DNA, the CDR3 is TGTGCCAGCAGTTACGGAGGGGACCCTAATGAAGCTTTCTTT. It encodes CASSYGGDPNEAFF.

The V gene is TRBV9, the J gene TRBJ2-7, with 7 nucleotides matching TRBD1. Germline V gene data show CDR1 as SGDLS and CDR2 as YYNGEE. The junction had 1 base not matched to a gene; V was cut back by 4 bases and J by 0 bases. The CDR3 is 13 amino acids. In nucleotides, the CDR3 is TGTGCCAGCAGCCGGGACAGCTCCTACGAGCAGTACTTC. Its protein is CASSRDSSYEQYF. The full variable domain, in which reference TRBV9 and TRBJ2-7 provide the parts outside the CDR3, is DSGVTQTPKHLITATGQRVTLRCSPRSGDLSVYWYQQSLDQGLQFLIQYYNGEERAKGNILERFSAQQFPDLHSELNLSSLELGDSALYFCASSRDSSYEQYFGPGTRLTVT.

This clone was counted a few times. CDR3 in amino acids: CASSLSLGGSGANVLTF. CDR3 in DNA: TGTGCCAGCAGCTTATCCCTCGGGGGCTCTGGGGCCAACGTCCTGACTTTC. The chain uses TRBV7-6 and TRBJ2-6; D may be TRBD2 (6 bases). V was trimmed by 2 bases and J by 0 bases, leaving 11 bases between them. Germline values: CDR1 SGHVS, CDR2 FNYEAQ. CDR3 length: 17 residues.

The chain uses TRBV5-6 and TRBJ1-5, with D unclear. This CDR3 has 12 residues. Germline V lookup: CDR1 SGHDT, CDR2 YYEEEE. V shed 1 base and J shed 3 bases, with 2 bases lying between them. The CDR3 is CASSLFNQPQHF. The CDR3, as DNA: TGTGCCAGCAGCTTGTTCAATCAGCCCCAGCATTTT. Together with reference TRBV5-6 and TRBJ1-5, the CDR3 gives the full variable domain: DAGVTQSPTHLIKTRGQQVTLRCSPKSGHDTVSWYQQALGQGPQFIFQYYEEEERQRGNFPDRFSGHQFPNYSSELNVNALLLGDSALYLCASSLFNQPQHFGDGTRLSIL.

The chain employs TRBV28 and TRBJ2-1; D remains unclear. CDR1 is MDHEN and CDR2 is SYDVKM in the germline V gene. V gave up 5 bases and J gave up 4 bases, with 6 bases separating them. There are 12 residues in the CDR3. The CDR3 spells CASSPPYNEQFF. The CDR3 bases are TGTGCCAGCAGTCCCCCGTACAATGAGCAGTTCTTC.

V and J are TRBV5-1 and TRBJ2-1; 9 bases fit TRBD1. Trimming cost V 2 bases and J 4 bases; bases outside gene matches: 4. Germline CDR1 reads SGHRS; CDR2 reads YFSETQ. CDR3 size: 15 residues. The CDR3 spells CASSLRTGAYNEQFF. The CDR3 nucleotides read TGCGCCAGCAGCTTAAGGACAGGGGCGTACAATGAGCAGTTCTTC.

J is TRBJ1-2 and V is TRBV29-1; D gene unclear. This CDR3 is 12 amino acids long. Trimming shortened V by 5 bases and J by 6 bases, and 13 bases separated the two germline ends. Germline CDR1 SQVTM, CDR2 ANQGSEA. CDR3 DNA: TGCAGCGTTCGCGAGGGCAGTGATGGCTACACCTTC. This sequence encodes CSVREGSDGYTF.

In DNA, the CDR3 is TGCAGCGTTGATAAGGGAGACATCTATGGCTACACCTTC. Translated, it gives CSVDKGDIYGYTF. The chain links TRBV29-1 to TRBJ1-2; D uncertain. The CDR3 loop spans 13 amino acids. Germline V gene data show CDR1 as SQVTM and CDR2 as ANQGSEA. Trimming shortened V by 3 bases and J by 4 bases, and 12 bases separated the two germline ends.

This clone has just a few counts. This sequence joins TRBV29-1 and TRBJ2-7; 11 bases map to TRBD2. Trimming cost V 3 bases and J 3 bases; bases outside gene matches: 10. Germline loops: CDR1 SQVTM, CDR2 ANQGSEA. The CDR3 totals 16 residues. The DNA for the CDR3 is TGCAGCGTTGAGTTGGCTAGCGGGGGGTACGGCTACGAGCAGTACTTC. It is translated as CSVELASGGYGYEQYF.

The genes are TRBV27 and TRBJ2-3; tentatively, D is TRBD1 (5 bases). Trimming shortened V by 0 bases and J by 4 bases, and 8 bases separated the two germline ends. The CDR3 length is 14 residues. From germline, CDR1 is MNHEY and CDR2 SMNVEV (reference sequence). This chain's CDR3 is CASSLSGRADTQYF. DNA for the CDR3: TGTGCCAGCAGTTTATCGGGCAGGGCAGATACGCAGTATTTT.

This clone was counted only a few times. The rearrangement uses TRBV7-2 and TRBJ2-1; 14 bases align to TRBD2. Germline CDR1 and CDR2: SGHTA and FQGNSA. J lost 10 bases, V lost 3 bases, and 5 bases had no gene match. CDR3 size: 15 residues. CDR3 loop: CASSLTSGRAGEQFF. The CDR3 DNA sequence: TGTGCCAGCAGCTTGACTAGCGGGAGGGCCGGGGAGCAGTTCTTC. The variable domain in full, completed from reference TRBV7-2 and TRBJ2-1, reads GAGVSQSPSNKVTEKGKDVELRCDPISGHTALYWYRQSLGQGLEFLIYFQGNSAPDKSGLPSDRFSAERTGGSVSTLTIQRTQQEDSAVYLCASSLTSGRAGEQFFGPGTRLTVL.

The genes are TRBV15 and TRBJ2-6; weak D call: TRBD2 (5 bases). CDR3 size: 13 residues. Looked up from germline, CDR1 is LNHNV and CDR2 is YYDKDF (reference sequence). V dropped 4 bases and J dropped 9 bases, with 10 bases sitting between them. The CDR3 protein is CATSTERVNVLTF. The CDR3 nucleotides read TGTGCCACCAGCACCGAGAGGGTCAACGTCCTGACTTTC. The full variable domain, its missing parts supplied by reference TRBV15 and TRBJ2-6, is DAMVIQNPRYQVTQFGKPVTLSCSQTLNHNVMYWYQQKSSQAPKLLFHYYDKDFNNEADTPDNFQSRRPNTSFCFLDIRSPGLGDTAMYLCATSTERVNVLTFGAGSRLTVL.

V usage is TRBV4-1 and J usage is TRBJ2-7; TRBD2 agrees at 10 bases. V lost 0 bases and J lost 12; bases outside the gene matches: 8. Germline CDR1 and CDR2: MGHRA and YSYEKL. The CDR3 has 14 amino acids. The DNA of the CDR3 is TGCGCCAGCAGCCAAGAACCAGCGGGAGGGTATGGGTACTTC. It translates to CASSQEPAGGYGYF.

The chain employs TRBV4-1 and TRBJ2-1, with 7 nucleotides matching TRBD2. Per germline, CDR1 MGHRA and CDR2 YSYEKL. This CDR3 contains 16 residues. The ends lost 6 bases at V and 5 bases at J; junction bases unmatched: 13. The CDR3 region has the DNA TGCGCCAGCAGGCGAGAGGGACTAACGGGCAACAATGAGCAGTTCTTC. Translated, it gives CASRREGLTGNNEQFF.

The chain couples TRBV5-8 to TRBJ2-1; possible D gene TRBD2, 5 bases. V lost 1 base and J lost 4, with 15 bases in between. The CDR3 loop spans 16 amino acids. Germline lookup yields CDR1 SGHTS and CDR2 YDEGEE. CDR3: CASSLFGRAIYNEQFF. DNA for the CDR3: TGTGCCAGCAGCTTGTTTGGGCGGGCCATTTACAATGAGCAGTTCTTC.

This clone was recorded a few times. This chain uses TRBV7-2 with TRBJ2-1; 12 bases match TRBD2. Germline CDR1 and CDR2: SGHTA and FQGNSA. Trimming cost V 1 base and J 5 bases; bases outside gene matches: 6. The CDR3 runs to 17 residues. CDR3 in amino acids: CASSLGTSGRHNNEQFF. Here the CDR3 DNA reads TGTGCCAGCAGCTTAGGAACTAGCGGGAGGCACAACAATGAGCAGTTCTTC. Full variable domain (outside the CDR3, taken from reference TRBV7-2 and TRBJ2-1): GAGVSQSPSNKVTEKGKDVELRCDPISGHTALYWYRQSLGQGLEFLIYFQGNSAPDKSGLPSDRFSAERTGGSVSTLTIQRTQQEDSAVYLCASSLGTSGRHNNEQFFGPGTRLTVL.